Presented here are 10 T cell receptor beta chains from one specimen sequenced in a study of cytomegalovirus exposure and HLA in healthy donors. The PCR employed 60 Vbeta primers together with 13 Jbeta primers. Profiled with immunoSEQ multiplex PCR; TCRdb holds only in-frame clones, not every one. The sample lists over 150,000 clones, around 81% occurring once. The sequencing input was PBMCs. These receptors all stem from a woman aged 45-65 years in good health and CMV-seronegative.

This clone was observed a single time. The rearrangement uses TRBV5-1 and TRBJ2-1; weak D call: TRBD1 (6 bases). Per germline, CDR1 SGHRS and CDR2 YFSETQ. V was cut by 3 bases and J by 0 bases, with 10 bases left in between. This CDR3 has 15 residues. The DNA of the CDR3 is TGCGCCAGCAGCTACGGACAGAGCTCCTACAATGAGCAGTTCTTC. Protein product: CASSYGQSSYNEQFF.

This chain connects TRBV11-2 to TRBJ1-2, with 7 bases matching TRBD1. This CDR3 comprises 14 residues. With V trimmed by 11 bases and J by 5 bases, 14 bases remained unmatched. From germline, CDR1 is SGHAT and CDR2 FQNNGV. The CDR3 coding sequence is TGTGCCTCAAATATACTCGGGGACAGTTATGGCTACACCTTC. Its protein product is CASNILGDSYGYTF. Complete variable domain (other parts from reference TRBV11-2 and TRBJ1-2): EAGVAQSPRYKIIEKRQSVAFWCNPISGHATLYWYQQILGQGPKLLIQFQNNGVVDDSQLPKDRFSAERLKGVDSTLKIQPAKLEDSAVYLCASNILGDSYGYTFGSGTRLTVV.

The table lists this clone with a few counts. J is TRBJ1-3 and V is TRBV5-5, with D possibly matching TRBD1 (5 bases). CDR3 length: 14 amino acids. In germline, CDR1 is SGHKS, CDR2 YYEKEE (reference sequence). Deletions cut 0 bases from V and 8 bases from J, with 12 bases between. The CDR3 region is CASSLASGWDTIYF. The CDR3 DNA reads as TGTGCCAGCAGCTTGGCCTCAGGGTGGGACACCATATATTTT.

The CDR3 region has the DNA TGTGCCAGCAGCTTAGCGGGAGGGCCTCTGAACGAGCAGTACTTC. It specifies CASSLAGGPLNEQYF. The chain uses TRBV11-2 and TRBJ2-7, with 8 bases fitting TRBD2. This CDR3 comprises 15 residues. Germline CDR1 SGHAT, CDR2 FQNNGV. Losses at the gene ends were 1 base for V and 5 bases for J; bases not matched to a gene: 7.

This chain uses TRBV2 with TRBJ1-4; 7 positions agree with TRBD1. Germline CDR1 SNHLY, CDR2 FYNNEI. The CDR3 has 15 residues. With 7 bases clipped from V and 0 bases from J, the junction kept 5 bases outside the gene matches. CDR3 coding DNA: TGTGCCAGCACCTGGGACAGCTCAACTAATGAAAAACTGTTTTTT. Its protein is CASTWDSSTNEKLFF.

The rearrangement uses TRBV30 and TRBJ1-4; TRBD1 might be the D (5 bases). With 1 base removed from V and 12 bases from J, the gap between germline ends came to 12 bases. The length of the CDR3 is 12 residues. Looked up from germline, CDR1 is GTSNPN and CDR2 is SVGIG (reference sequence). CDR3 region: CAWSGLLGELFF. CDR3 in DNA: TGTGCCTGGAGTGGGCTCCTAGGGGAACTGTTTTTT.

This rearrangement joins TRBV7-2 to TRBJ2-1; D perhaps matches TRBD2 (6 bases). CDR3 length: 14 residues. Between the trimmed V and J ends, which lost 5 bases and 5 bases, there was a span of 13 bases. The germline V gene encodes CDR1 SGHTA and CDR2 FQGNSA. CDR3: CASSPGLANNEQFF. The CDR3 DNA follows: TGTGCCAGCAGCCCAGGGCTAGCGAACAATGAGCAGTTCTTC. Drawing the rest from reference TRBV7-2 and TRBJ2-1, the complete variable domain is GAGVSQSPSNKVTEKGKDVELRCDPISGHTALYWYRQSLGQGLEFLIYFQGNSAPDKSGLPSDRFSAERTGGSVSTLTIQRTQQEDSAVYLCASSPGLANNEQFFGPGTRLTVL.

The gene calls are TRBV27 and TRBJ1-5; 7 bases line up with TRBD1. The CDR3 covers 14 residues. Trimming removed 3 bases from V and 6 bases from J; junction bases left unmatched: 5. Germline V gene data show CDR1 as MNHEY and CDR2 as SMNVEV (reference sequence). CDR3 DNA sequence: TGTGCCAGCAGTTTGGAAAACAGGGGTCAGCCCCAGCATTTT. Its translation is CASSLENRGQPQHF.

The chain joins TRBV2 to TRBJ2-7, with a tentative D call TRBD2 (5 bases). The V and J ends lost 4 bases and 4 bases respectively, with 11 bases between them. Germline V gene lookup returns CDR1 SNHLY and CDR2 FYNNEI. CDR3 length: 13 residues. In DNA form, the CDR3 reads TGTGCCAGCAGTGCTTTCCGACTATACGAGCAGTACTTC. It is translated as CASSAFRLYEQYF.

The chain recombines TRBV5-6 with TRBJ2-5, with a tentative D call TRBD1 (5 bases). With 4 bases removed from V and 2 bases from J, the gap between germline ends came to 9 bases. The CDR3 length is 13 residues. CDR1 and CDR2 from the germline V gene are SGHDT and YYEEEE. CDR3 bases: TGTGCCAGCAGCCCCAGGGTGCAAGAGACCCAGTACTTC. Translating it yields CASSPRVQETQYF.